These 8 T cell receptor beta chains originate from one sample sequenced in a study of blood T cell repertoires in COVID-19. Method: immunoSEQ multiplex PCR; TCRdb's copy keeps in-frame clones and lacks some. The sample lists some 190,000 clones; about four fifths were seen once. Sequenced material: PBMCs or T cells enriched from blood (not recorded which). The receptor set was obtained from a woman aged 25 to 45 who had been exposed to COVID-19.

The chain couples TRBV20-1 to TRBJ1-1, with TRBD1 matching over 8 bases. Germline V gives CDR1 DFQATT, CDR2 SNEGSKA (reference sequence). V lost 3 bases to trimming and J lost 6 bases; unmatched junction nucleotides: 12. CDR3 size: 15 residues. CDR3 amino acids: CSASSAGTGVPEAFF. The DNA of the CDR3 is TGCAGTGCTAGTAGCGCCGGGACAGGAGTGCCTGAAGCTTTCTTT.

The chain uses TRBV18 and TRBJ1-4; TRBD1 aligns across 7 bases. Trimming removed 4 bases from V and 8 bases from J; junction bases left unmatched: 7. Germline V CDR1 and CDR2: KGHSH, LQKENI. The CDR3 spans 14 residues. The CDR3 nucleotides are TGTGCCAGCTCACTACAGGGGCTAGGAGAAAAACTGTTTTTT. It codes for CASSLQGLGEKLFF.

This clone appeared a few times. This chain joins TRBV23-1 and TRBJ1-1; 7 bases align to TRBD1. TRBV23-1 is known as an ORF, though its function is uncertain. This CDR3 is built from 15 residues. V lost 7 bases, J lost 1 base, and 9 bases stayed unmatched. The CDR3, as DNA: TGCGCCAGCAACAGGACAGGCCCAGAGAACACTGAAGCTTTCTTT. Amino acids: CASNRTGPENTEAFF.

Comment on this clone: A much larger clone lies one base from this, so it may be a read error. This same CDR3 is encoded by further DNA sequences in the sample. The chain combines TRBV6-1 with TRBJ1-4, with TRBD1 matching over 10 bases. The CDR3 length is 14 residues. The J segment lost 7 bases and the V segment lost 1 base, leaving 0 bases of the junction unmatched. Germline V gives CDR1 MNHNS, CDR2 SASEGT. CDR3 sequence reads: CASSEGQGAEKLFF. Written as DNA, the CDR3 is TGTGCCAGCAGTGAAGGACAGGGGGCTGAAAAACTGTTTTTT.

The rearrangement joins TRBV5-1 to TRBJ2-3; tentatively, D is TRBD2 (7 bases). The V gene lost 0 bases and the J gene lost 3 bases, with 14 bases spanning the gap. The CDR3 consists of 16 residues. The V gene's germline CDR1 is SGHRS and CDR2 YFSETQ. CDR3 region: CASSLVRGAQTDTQYF. In DNA form, the CDR3 reads TGCGCCAGCAGCTTGGTACGGGGGGCGCAAACAGATACGCAGTATTTT.

This chain uses TRBV5-4 with TRBJ1-2, with 7 bases identical to TRBD1. Germline-derived CDR1 and CDR2 are SGHNT and YYREEE (reference sequence). The junction had 9 bases not matched to a gene; V was cut back by 4 bases and J by 3 bases. The CDR3 sequence is 15 residues long. The CDR3 DNA sequence: TGTGCCAGCAGCGCCGATCACAGGGGATACTATGGCTACACCTTC. Protein: CASSADHRGYYGYTF.

The J gene is TRBJ1-6, the V gene TRBV27; D ambiguous. Trimming shortened V by 6 bases and J by 10 bases, and 10 bases separated the two germline ends. The length of the CDR3 is 12 residues. Germline V gives CDR1 MNHEY, CDR2 SMNVEV (reference sequence). The chain's CDR3 is CASRDPGSPLHF. The CDR3 nucleotides read TGTGCCAGCAGAGATCCGGGATCACCCCTCCACTTT.

The chain employs TRBV7-9 and TRBJ1-4; unclear D gene. The V end was cut by 4 bases, the J end by 3 bases, with 9 bases between. This CDR3 is built from 14 residues. Germline V gene data show CDR1 as SEHNR and CDR2 as FQNEAQ (reference sequence). Here the CDR3 reads CASSWVEPNEKLFF. The CDR3 nucleotides are TGTGCCAGCAGCTGGGTGGAGCCTAATGAAAAACTGTTTTTT. Filled out from reference TRBV7-9 and TRBJ1-4, the complete variable domain reads DTGVSQNPRHKITKRGQNVTFRCDPISEHNRLYWYRQTLGQGPEFLTYFQNEAQLEKSRLLSDRFSAERPKGSFSTLEIQRTEQGDSAMYLCASSWVEPNEKLFFGSGTQLSVL.